The entry below gives a single T cell receptor beta chain sequence along with its context. Its antigen is not known. This CDR3 has 12 residues. V was cut by 6 bases and J by 7 bases, with 13 bases left in between. Germline V CDR1 and CDR2: MNHNS, SASEGT. This sample stems from a study of OX40 agonist ivuxolimab in advanced cancers. The wider study: Dose-escalation subjects each had hepatocellular carcinoma, melanoma, renal cell or head and neck cancer. A partial response was reached by three patients: one with hepatocellular carcinoma and two with cutaneous melanoma.

Blood specimens came from baseline, cycle 4 day 1, and cycle 7 day 1. TCRdb's copy holds only in-frame clones and misses some; the assay was immunoSEQ multiplex PCR. The table includes tens of thousands of clones, almost 90% detected once. Study results and limitations: Low normalized T-cell clonal expansion was also seen in some nonresponders.

Source: CD4+ or CD8+ T cells sorted from blood, taken in a trial of the OX40 agonist ivuxolimab. This clonotype originated in an adult with an advanced solid tumor such as melanoma, head and neck, liver or kidney cancer. V and J are TRBV6-1 and TRBJ2-7, with D hard to call. The CDR3 here is CASRAHLREQYF. CDR3 sequence (DNA): TGTGCCAGCAGAGCTCATCTTCGGGAGCAGTACTTC.